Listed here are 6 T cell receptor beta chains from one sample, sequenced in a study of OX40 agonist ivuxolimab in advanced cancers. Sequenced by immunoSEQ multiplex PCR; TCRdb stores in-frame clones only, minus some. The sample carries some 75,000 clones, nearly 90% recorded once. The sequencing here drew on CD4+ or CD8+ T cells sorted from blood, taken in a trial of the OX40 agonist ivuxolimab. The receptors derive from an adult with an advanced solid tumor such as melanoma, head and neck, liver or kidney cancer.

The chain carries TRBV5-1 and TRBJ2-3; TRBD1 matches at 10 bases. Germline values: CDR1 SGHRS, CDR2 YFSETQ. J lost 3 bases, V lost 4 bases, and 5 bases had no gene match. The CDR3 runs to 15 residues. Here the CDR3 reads CASSPGTGETDTQYF. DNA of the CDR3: TGCGCCAGCAGCCCAGGGACAGGGGAGACAGATACGCAGTATTTT. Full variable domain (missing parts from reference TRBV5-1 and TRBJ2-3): KAGVTQTPRYLIKTRGQQVTLSCSPISGHRSVSWYQQTPGQGLQFLFEYFSETQRNKGNFPGRFSGRQFSNSRSEMNVSTLELGDSALYLCASSPGTGETDTQYFGPGTRLTVL.

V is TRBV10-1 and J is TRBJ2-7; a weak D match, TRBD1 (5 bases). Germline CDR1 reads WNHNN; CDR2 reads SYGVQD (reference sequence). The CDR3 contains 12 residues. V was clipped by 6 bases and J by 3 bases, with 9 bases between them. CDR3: CASRKQDYEQYF. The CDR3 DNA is TGCGCCAGCAGAAAACAGGACTACGAGCAGTACTTC.

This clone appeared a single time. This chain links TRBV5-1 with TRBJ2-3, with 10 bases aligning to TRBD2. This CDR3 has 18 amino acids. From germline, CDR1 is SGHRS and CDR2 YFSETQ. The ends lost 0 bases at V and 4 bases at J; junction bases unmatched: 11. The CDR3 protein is CASSLESSGRTLPDTQYF. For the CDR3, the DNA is TGCGCCAGCAGCTTGGAGAGTAGCGGGAGGACCCTCCCAGATACGCAGTATTTT.

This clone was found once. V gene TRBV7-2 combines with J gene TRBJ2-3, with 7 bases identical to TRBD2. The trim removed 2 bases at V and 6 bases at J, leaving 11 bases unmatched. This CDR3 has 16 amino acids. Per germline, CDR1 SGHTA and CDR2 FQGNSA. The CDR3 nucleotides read TGTGCCAGCAGCTTACAGGCGGGGGACCCCCAGGATACGCAGTATTTT. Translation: CASSLQAGDPQDTQYF.

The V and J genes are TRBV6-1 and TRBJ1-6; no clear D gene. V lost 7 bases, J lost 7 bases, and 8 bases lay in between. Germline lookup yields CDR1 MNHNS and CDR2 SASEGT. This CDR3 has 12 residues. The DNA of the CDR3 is TGTGCCAGCACAGTCGGGAATTCACCCCTCCACTTT. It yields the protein CASTVGNSPLHF.

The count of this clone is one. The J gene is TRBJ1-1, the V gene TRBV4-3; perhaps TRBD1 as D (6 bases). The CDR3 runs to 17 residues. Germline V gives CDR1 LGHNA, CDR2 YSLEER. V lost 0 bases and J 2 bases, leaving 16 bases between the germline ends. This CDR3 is CASSQDHKPDSNTEAFF. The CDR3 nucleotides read TGCGCCAGCAGCCAAGATCATAAACCGGACAGCAACACTGAAGCTTTCTTT.